The clone carrying this TCR beta chain was detected many times. Its specificity is unknown. The data were obtained in a study of blood T cells in healthy people across ages. Study-wide results and limits: Older individuals had lower TCR beta diversity per million T cells (the decline was roughly linear). Among long-lived donors, naive CD4+ cells were more numerous and diversity higher than in aged donors.

Primed by a sample-barcoded 5' primer and a J-beta primer mix, a second PCR proceeded for 7 to 11 cycles. Each cDNA molecule was tagged by a template-switch adaptor that had 12 random nucleotides. TCRdb re-derived calls from the 5' RACE reads in MiXCR, one entry per CDR3 protein. The profile shows 800,000 to 950,000 distinct CDR3 sequences, roughly 29% of them singletons. The same sample was also used in a study of T cells of mothers and their children. That source reports: Whether related or unrelated, pairs show similar shaping of TCR recombination output by thymic selection.

Sequencing used blood. The TCR sequence derives from a woman in her forties in good health.

CDR3: CASSLGTSEQETQYF. The CDR3 region has the DNA TGTGCCAGCAGCCTAGGGACTAGCGAGCAAGAGACCCAGTACTTC. The chain combines TRBV7-9 with TRBJ2-5; TRBD2 matches 10 bases. Trimming removed 5 bases from V and 2 bases from J; junction bases left unmatched: 5. Per germline, CDR1 SEHNR and CDR2 FQNEAQ (reference sequence). The CDR3 covers 15 residues.